This T cell receptor (beta chain) originates from a study of blood T cell repertoires in COVID-19. The overall study: Collection of acute and convalescent COVID-19 samples took place in the United States, Italy and Spain. Sample material is recorded as cDNA or gDNA derived from T cells, B-cell-depleted T cells, or PBMCs.

The ends lost 1 base at V and 8 bases at J; junction bases unmatched: 8. The V gene's germline CDR1 is SGHTA and CDR2 FQGNSA. This CDR3 is built from 15 residues. The Seattle patients joined while their infection was active and were tracked longitudinally afterward. In the authors' workflow: How many nucleated cells were present was estimated from reference gene primer amplification. TCRdb's table, derived via immunoSEQ multiplex PCR, lists solely in-frame clones and lacks some. V, J and clone size are taken as reported in that table, and D and trimming were inferred from the DNA itself. The repertoire holds roughly 190,000 clones, with less than 90% as singletons.

This rearrangement joins TRBV7-2 to TRBJ2-1, with TRBD2 identical over 7 bases. This clonotype was obtained from a woman aged 55-70 years with COVID-19, enrolled during active disease. Source material: peripheral blood. The CDR3 region is CASSLVGLRTDEQFF. CDR3 DNA sequence: TGTGCCAGCAGCTTAGTGGGACTAAGGACCGATGAGCAGTTCTTC.